Sequencing of this TCR beta chain was carried out in a study of regulatory T cells in long-lasting Graves disease. This clonotype occurred many times. Its matching antigen is unknown. The time point is: persistent/refractory GD, antithyroid drugs over 5 years with positive TRAb. Extracted PBMC RNA gave rise to the TCR library. Study outcomes and limitations: Samples came from peripheral blood alone, without thyroid tissue. A greater number of public clonotypes (under 3,000) was shared by persistent patients than by new patients (approximately 1,000).

This CDR3 region has 13 residues. V was clipped by 1 base and J by 3 bases, with 7 bases between them. CDR1 and CDR2 from the germline V gene are MGHRA and YSYEKL. Assembly of TCR beta libraries relied on iRepertoire HTBI primers together with Arm-PCR of CDR3 regions. Using its own MiXCR run on the multiplex PCR reads, TCRdb lists one record per CDR3 protein. The table includes 390,000 or so distinct CDR3 sequences, about 23% detected once. The source material was peripheral blood mononuclear cells (PBMCs), sampled when the disease was refractory, from a patient treated with antithyroid drugs. The sequence came from a woman in her thirties or forties with Graves disease. J is TRBJ2-7 and V is TRBV4-1; D remains ambiguous. CDR3 in DNA: TGCGCCAGCAGCCAAGTAGTCGGCTACGAGCAGTACTTC. As protein: CASSQVVGYEQYF.